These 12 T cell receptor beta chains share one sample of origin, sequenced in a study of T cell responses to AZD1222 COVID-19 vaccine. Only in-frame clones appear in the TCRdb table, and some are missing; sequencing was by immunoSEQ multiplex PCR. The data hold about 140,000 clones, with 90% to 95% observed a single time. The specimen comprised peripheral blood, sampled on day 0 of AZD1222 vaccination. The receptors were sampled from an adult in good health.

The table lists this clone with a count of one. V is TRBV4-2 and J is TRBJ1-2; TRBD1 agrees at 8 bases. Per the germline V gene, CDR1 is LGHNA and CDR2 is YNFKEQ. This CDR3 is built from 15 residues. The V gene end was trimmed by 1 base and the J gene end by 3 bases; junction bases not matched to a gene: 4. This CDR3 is CASSQGLTGDYGYTF. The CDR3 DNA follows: TGTGCCAGCAGCCAAGGCTTGACAGGGGACTATGGCTACACCTTC.

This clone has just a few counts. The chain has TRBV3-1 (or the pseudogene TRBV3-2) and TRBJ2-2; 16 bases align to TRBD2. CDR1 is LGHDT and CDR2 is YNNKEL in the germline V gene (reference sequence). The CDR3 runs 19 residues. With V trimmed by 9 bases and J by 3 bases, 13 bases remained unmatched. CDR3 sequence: CASSLGGLAGGPDTGELFF. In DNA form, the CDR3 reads TGTGCCAGTAGTCTAGGGGGACTAGCGGGAGGGCCCGACACCGGGGAGCTGTTTTTT.

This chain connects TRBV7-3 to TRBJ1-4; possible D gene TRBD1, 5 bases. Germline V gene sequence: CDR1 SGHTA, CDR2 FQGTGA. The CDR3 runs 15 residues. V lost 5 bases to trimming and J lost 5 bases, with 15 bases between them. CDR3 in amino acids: CASSPMGRPNEKLFF. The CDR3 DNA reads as TGTGCCAGCAGCCCCATGGGACGTCCAAATGAAAAACTGTTTTTT. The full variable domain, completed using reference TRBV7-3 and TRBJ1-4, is GAGVSQTPSNKVTEKGKYVELRCDPISGHTALYWYRQSLGQGPEFLIYFQGTGAADDSGLPNDRFFAVRPEGSVSTLKIQRTERGDSAVYLCASSPMGRPNEKLFFGSGTQLSVL.

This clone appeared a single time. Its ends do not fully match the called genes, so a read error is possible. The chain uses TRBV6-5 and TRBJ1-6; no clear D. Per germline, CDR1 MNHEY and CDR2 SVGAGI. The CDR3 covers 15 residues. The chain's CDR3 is CATTPEDGYNSPLHF. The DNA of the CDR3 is TGTGCCACCACCCCGGAGGATGGGTATAACTCACCCCTCCACTTT.

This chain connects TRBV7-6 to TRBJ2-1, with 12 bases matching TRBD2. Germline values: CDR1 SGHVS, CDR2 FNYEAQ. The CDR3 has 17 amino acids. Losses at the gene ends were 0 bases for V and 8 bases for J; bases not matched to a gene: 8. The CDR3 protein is CASSLARLAGVVDEQFF. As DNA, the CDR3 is TGTGCCAGCAGCTTAGCCCGACTAGCGGGAGTGGTTGATGAGCAGTTCTTC.

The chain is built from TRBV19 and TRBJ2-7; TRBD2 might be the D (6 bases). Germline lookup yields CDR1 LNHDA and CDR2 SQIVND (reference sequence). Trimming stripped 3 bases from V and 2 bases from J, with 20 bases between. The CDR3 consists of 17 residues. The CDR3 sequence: CASSIGGLGSGAYEQYF. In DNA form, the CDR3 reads TGTGCCAGTAGTATTGGAGGACTGGGTAGCGGAGCCTACGAGCAGTACTTC. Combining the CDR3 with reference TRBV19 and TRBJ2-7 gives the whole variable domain DGGITQSPKYLFRKEGQNVTLSCEQNLNHDAMYWYRQDPGQGLRLIYYSQIVNDFQKGDIAEGYSVSREKKESFPLTVTSAQKNPTAFYLCASSIGGLGSGAYEQYFGPGTRLTVT.

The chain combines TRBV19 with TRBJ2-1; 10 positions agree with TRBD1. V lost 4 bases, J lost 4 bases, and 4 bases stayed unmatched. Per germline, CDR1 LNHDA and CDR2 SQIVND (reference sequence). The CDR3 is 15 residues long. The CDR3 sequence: CASSRDRGSYNEQFF. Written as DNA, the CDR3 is TGTGCCAGTAGTAGGGACAGGGGTTCATACAATGAGCAGTTCTTC. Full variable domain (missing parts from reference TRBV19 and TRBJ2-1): DGGITQSPKYLFRKEGQNVTLSCEQNLNHDAMYWYRQDPGQGLRLIYYSQIVNDFQKGDIAEGYSVSREKKESFPLTVTSAQKNPTAFYLCASSRDRGSYNEQFFGPGTRLTVL.

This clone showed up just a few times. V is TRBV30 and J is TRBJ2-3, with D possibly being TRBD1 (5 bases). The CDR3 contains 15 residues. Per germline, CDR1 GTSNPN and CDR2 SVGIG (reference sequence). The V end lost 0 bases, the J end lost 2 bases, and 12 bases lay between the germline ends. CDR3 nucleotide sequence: TGTGCCTGGAGTGTAGGGGTTGAGGTCACAGATACGCAGTATTTT. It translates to CAWSVGVEVTDTQYF.

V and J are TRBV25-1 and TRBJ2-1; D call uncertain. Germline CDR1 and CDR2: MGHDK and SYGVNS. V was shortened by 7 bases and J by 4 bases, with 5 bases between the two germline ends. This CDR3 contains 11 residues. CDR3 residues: CASKSYNEQFF. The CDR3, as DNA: TGTGCCAGCAAGAGTTACAATGAGCAGTTCTTC.

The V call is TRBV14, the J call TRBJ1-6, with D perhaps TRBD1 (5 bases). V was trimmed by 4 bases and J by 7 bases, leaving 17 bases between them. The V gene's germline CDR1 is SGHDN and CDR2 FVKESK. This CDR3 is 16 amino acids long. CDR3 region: CASSLFTGDANSPLHF. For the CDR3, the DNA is TGTGCCAGCAGCCTGTTTACGGGGGATGCGAATTCACCCCTCCACTTT. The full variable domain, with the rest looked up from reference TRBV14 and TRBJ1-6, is EAGVTQFPSHSVIEKGQTVTLRCDPISGHDNLYWYRRVMGKEIKFLLHFVKESKQDESGMPNNRFLAERTGGTYSTLKVQPAELEDSGVYFCASSLFTGDANSPLHFGNGTRLTVT.

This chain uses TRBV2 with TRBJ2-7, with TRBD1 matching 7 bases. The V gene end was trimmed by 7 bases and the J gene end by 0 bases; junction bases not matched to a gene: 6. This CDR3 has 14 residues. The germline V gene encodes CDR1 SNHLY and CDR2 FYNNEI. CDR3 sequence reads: CASILRDSSYEQYF. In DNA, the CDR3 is TGTGCCAGCATCCTAAGGGACAGCTCCTACGAGCAGTACTTC.

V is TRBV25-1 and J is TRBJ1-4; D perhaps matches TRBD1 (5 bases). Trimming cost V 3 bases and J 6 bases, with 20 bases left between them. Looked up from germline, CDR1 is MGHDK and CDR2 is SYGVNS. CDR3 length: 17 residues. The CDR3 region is CASSDPTPGARDEKLFF. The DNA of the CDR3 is TGTGCCAGCAGTGACCCAACACCCGGGGCTCGGGATGAAAAACTGTTTTTT.